These 16 T cell receptor beta chains were sequenced from one sample in a study of blood T cells in healthy people across ages. Sample-barcoded 5' priming and a J-beta primer mix drove a second PCR of roughly 6 to 12 cycles. Via MiXCR, TCRdb re-called the 5' RACE reads, giving one row per CDR3 protein. This table has about 580,000 distinct CDR3 sequences, around 48% appearing once. Input material: blood. All receptors come from a man at least 80 years old in good health.

This clonotype was recorded at least ten times. The CDR3 DNA reads as TGTGCCAGCAGTTACTCGAAGGCTAGCGTAAAGACCCAGTACTTC. It yields the protein CASSYSKASVKTQYF. This chain joins TRBV6-5 and TRBJ2-5, with D maybe TRBD2 (6 bases). Per germline, CDR1 MNHEY and CDR2 SVGAGI. The V gene lost 0 bases and the J gene lost 6 bases, with 14 bases spanning the gap. This CDR3 contains 15 residues.

This chain uses TRBV7-2 with TRBJ2-2; D unresolved. Germline V CDR1 and CDR2: SGHTA, FQGNSA. The V end was cut by 1 base, the J end by 3 bases, with 12 bases between. There are 16 residues in the CDR3. The CDR3 DNA is TGTGCCAGCAGCTTAGAACTGCTCTTGGACACCGGGGAGCTGTTTTTT. This codes for CASSLELLLDTGELFF.

In its sample, this clonotype was seen once. V gene TRBV5-1 combines with J gene TRBJ2-5, with 7 bases fitting TRBD2. Germline lookup yields CDR1 SGHRS and CDR2 YFSETQ. Trimming removed 0 bases from V and 0 bases from J; junction bases left unmatched: 8. The CDR3 has 17 amino acids. Here the CDR3 reads CASSLAISAGDQETQYF. DNA of the CDR3: TGCGCCAGCAGCTTGGCAATTTCGGCGGGGGACCAAGAGACCCAGTACTTC.

The rearrangement links TRBV27 to TRBJ2-4; maybe TRBD1 (5 bases). Trimming took 3 bases from V and 2 from J, leaving 8 bases between them. The V gene's germline CDR1 is MNHEY and CDR2 SMNVEV (reference sequence). The CDR3 length is 14 residues. For the CDR3, the DNA is TGTGCCAGCAGTTTTCAGGGTTCCAAAAACATTCAGTACTTC. Translated: CASSFQGSKNIQYF.

The chain couples TRBV28 to TRBJ2-1; a possible D gene is TRBD2 (5 bases). Trimming shortened V by 10 bases and J by 10 bases, and 26 bases separated the two germline ends. Germline V lookup: CDR1 MDHEN, CDR2 SYDVKM. The CDR3 sequence is 15 residues long. The CDR3 here is CATPSRASPFGEQFF. CDR3 nucleotide sequence: TGTGCCACCCCCTCGCGAGCTAGCCCGTTTGGGGAGCAGTTCTTC.

This clonotype was recorded a few times. J is TRBJ2-7 and V is TRBV7-9; tentative D call: TRBD2 (5 bases). CDR1 and CDR2 from the germline V gene are SEHNR and FQNEAQ (reference sequence). The CDR3 spans 14 residues. The germline V and J ends were trimmed by 1 base and 6 bases, with 13 bases remaining between them. The CDR3 region is CASSLDEGSGEQYF. Written as DNA, the CDR3 is TGTGCCAGCAGCTTAGACGAGGGATCGGGCGAGCAGTACTTC.

The gene calls are TRBV15 and TRBJ1-4; a possible D gene is TRBD1 (5 bases). Trimming removed 3 bases at V and 1 base at J, with 15 bases between. There are 17 residues in the CDR3. Looked up from germline, CDR1 is LNHNV and CDR2 is YYDKDF (reference sequence). DNA of the CDR3: TGTGCCACCAGCAGGCTGACGGGGGATGGAACTAATGAAAAACTGTTTTTT. It specifies CATSRLTGDGTNEKLFF.

V and J are TRBV12-3 or TRBV12-4 and TRBJ1-5, with 8 bases that match TRBD1. The CDR3 is 15 residues long. V trimming: 5 bases; J trimming: 3 bases; junction bases outside the gene matches: 6. CDR3 region: CASSRQGQANQPQHF. In nucleotides, the CDR3 is TGTGCCAGCAGTCGACAGGGACAGGCCAATCAGCCCCAGCATTTT.

This clonotype was observed once. The chain has TRBV7-2 and TRBJ1-1; no firm D call. The CDR3 covers 14 residues. Germline V CDR1 and CDR2: SGHTA, FQGNSA. With 4 bases removed from V and 5 bases from J, the gap between germline ends came to 14 bases. The CDR3 DNA reads TGTGCCAGCAGCTCCGTCTTGATTGGGACTGAAGCTTTCTTT. This translates into CASSSVLIGTEAFF.

The chain couples TRBV2 to TRBJ1-1; D gene uncertain. The CDR3 runs to 11 residues. Germline CDR1 SNHLY, CDR2 FYNNEI. V was pared by 2 bases and J by 11 bases, with 9 bases between. The CDR3 coding sequence is TGTGCCAGCAGTGAAACGCTTCGGGCTTTCTTT. This gives the protein CASSETLRAFF. The whole variable domain, filled in from reference TRBV2 and TRBJ1-1, reads EPEVTQTPSHQVTQMGQEVILRCVPISNHLYFYWYRQILGQKVEFLVSFYNNEISEKSEIFDDQFSVERPDGSNFTLKIRSTKLEDSAMYFCASSETLRAFFGQGTRLTVV.

The rearrangement uses TRBV29-1 and TRBJ1-5, with TRBD1 matching 8 bases. V lost 6 bases, J lost 7 bases, and 8 bases stayed unmatched. CDR3 length equals 13 residues. Germline CDR1 is SQVTM and CDR2 is ANQGSEA. The chain's CDR3 is CSVLDRDSQPQHF. The CDR3 nucleotides are TGCAGCGTCCTGGACAGGGACAGCCAGCCCCAGCATTTT.

The chain joins TRBV20-1 to TRBJ2-1, with D perhaps TRBD1 or TRBD2 (5 bases each). Germline V gives CDR1 DFQATT, CDR2 SNEGSKA (reference sequence). This CDR3 is built from 12 residues. Trimming cost V 3 bases and J 9 bases, with 12 bases left between them. Written as DNA, the CDR3 is TGCAGTGCTAGGGGGGAGCTTAGTGAGCAGTTCTTC. As protein: CSARGELSEQFF.

V gene TRBV4-2 combines with J gene TRBJ1-5; tentatively, D is TRBD1 (5 bases). The CDR3 is 14 residues long. V was trimmed by 1 base and J by 6 bases, leaving 10 bases between them. Germline V gene lookup returns CDR1 LGHNA and CDR2 YNFKEQ. CDR3 DNA: TGTGCCAGCAGCCAAGGGGGGGGAACTCAGCCCCAGCATTTT. This sequence encodes CASSQGGGTQPQHF.

The gene calls are TRBV7-2 and TRBJ2-3; TRBD1 or TRBD2 may be the D gene (5 bases each). The CDR3 spans 11 residues. Trimming removed 4 bases at V and 14 bases at J, with 13 bases between. Germline-derived CDR1 and CDR2 are SGHTA and FQGNSA. The CDR3 region is CASSSGPRLYF. The CDR3 coding sequence is TGTGCCAGCAGCTCGGGACCCCGTTTGTATTTT.

V and J are TRBV4-1 and TRBJ1-3; tentatively, D is TRBD1 (5 bases). The CDR3 length is 18 residues. Trimming took off 4 bases at V and 0 bases at J, with 19 bases between the two ends. Germline lookup yields CDR1 MGHRA and CDR2 YSYEKL. CDR3 amino acids: CASSRSPEGQISGNTIYF. The CDR3 DNA is TGCGCCAGCAGCCGGAGCCCGGAAGGACAAATCTCTGGAAACACCATATATTTT.

This chain connects TRBV12-3 or TRBV12-4 to TRBJ1-1; 10 bases match TRBD1. V was clipped by 6 bases and J by 0 bases; unmatched bases: 4. This CDR3 contains 15 residues. This CDR3 is CASSPGTGVNTEAFF. CDR3 DNA: TGTGCCAGCAGCCCTGGGACAGGGGTGAACACTGAAGCTTTCTTT.